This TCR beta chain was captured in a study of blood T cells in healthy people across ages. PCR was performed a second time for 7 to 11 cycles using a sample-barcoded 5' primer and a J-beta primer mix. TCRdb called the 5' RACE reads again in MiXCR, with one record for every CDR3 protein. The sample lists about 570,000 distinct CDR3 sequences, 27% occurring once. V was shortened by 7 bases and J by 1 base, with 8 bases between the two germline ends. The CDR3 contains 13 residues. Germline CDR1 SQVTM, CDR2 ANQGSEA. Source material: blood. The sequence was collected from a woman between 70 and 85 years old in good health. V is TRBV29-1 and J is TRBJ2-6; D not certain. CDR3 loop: CSALGSGANVLTF. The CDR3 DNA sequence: TGCAGCGCCCTCGGGTCTGGGGCCAACGTCCTGACTTTC. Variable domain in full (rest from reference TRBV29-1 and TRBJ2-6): SAVISQKPSRDICQRGTSLTIQCQVDSQVTMMFWYRQQPGQSLTLIATANQGSEATYESGFVIDKFPISRPNLTFSTLTVSNMSPEDSSIYLCSALGSGANVLTFGAGSRLTVL.